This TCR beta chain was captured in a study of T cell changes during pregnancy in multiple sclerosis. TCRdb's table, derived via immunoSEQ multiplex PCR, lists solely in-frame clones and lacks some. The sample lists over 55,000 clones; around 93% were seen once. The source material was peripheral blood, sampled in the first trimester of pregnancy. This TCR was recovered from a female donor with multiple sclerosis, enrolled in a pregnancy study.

CDR3 in DNA: TGTGCCAGTAGCTCCTTCACAGGGAATCAGCCCCAGCATTTT. Protein sequence: CASSSFTGNQPQHF. This chain joins TRBV19 and TRBJ1-5; TRBD1 is a possible D gene (6 bases). The CDR3 consists of 14 residues. Germline V lookup: CDR1 LNHDA, CDR2 SQIVND (reference sequence). Trimming left V 6 bases short and J 4 bases short, with 13 bases between.